The T cell receptor beta chain under discussion was sequenced for a study of control samples from healthy donors and cancer patients. The CDR3 consists of 14 residues. The germline V gene has CDR1 WSHSY and CDR2 SAAADI. Trimming took 5 bases from V and 2 from J; bases not matched to a gene: 3. Some clones are missing from TCRdb's copy, which holds only in-frame ones; the method was immunoSEQ multiplex PCR. The profile shows about 130,000 clones, roughly 89% of them singletons. Input material: blood. The receptor's source is a man in his late teens or twenties in good health. This chain links TRBV10-2 with TRBJ2-3; 8 bases match TRBD1. The CDR3 spells CASSRTGNTDTQYF. The CDR3 DNA follows: TGCGCCAGCAGTCGGACAGGGAACACAGATACGCAGTATTTT.